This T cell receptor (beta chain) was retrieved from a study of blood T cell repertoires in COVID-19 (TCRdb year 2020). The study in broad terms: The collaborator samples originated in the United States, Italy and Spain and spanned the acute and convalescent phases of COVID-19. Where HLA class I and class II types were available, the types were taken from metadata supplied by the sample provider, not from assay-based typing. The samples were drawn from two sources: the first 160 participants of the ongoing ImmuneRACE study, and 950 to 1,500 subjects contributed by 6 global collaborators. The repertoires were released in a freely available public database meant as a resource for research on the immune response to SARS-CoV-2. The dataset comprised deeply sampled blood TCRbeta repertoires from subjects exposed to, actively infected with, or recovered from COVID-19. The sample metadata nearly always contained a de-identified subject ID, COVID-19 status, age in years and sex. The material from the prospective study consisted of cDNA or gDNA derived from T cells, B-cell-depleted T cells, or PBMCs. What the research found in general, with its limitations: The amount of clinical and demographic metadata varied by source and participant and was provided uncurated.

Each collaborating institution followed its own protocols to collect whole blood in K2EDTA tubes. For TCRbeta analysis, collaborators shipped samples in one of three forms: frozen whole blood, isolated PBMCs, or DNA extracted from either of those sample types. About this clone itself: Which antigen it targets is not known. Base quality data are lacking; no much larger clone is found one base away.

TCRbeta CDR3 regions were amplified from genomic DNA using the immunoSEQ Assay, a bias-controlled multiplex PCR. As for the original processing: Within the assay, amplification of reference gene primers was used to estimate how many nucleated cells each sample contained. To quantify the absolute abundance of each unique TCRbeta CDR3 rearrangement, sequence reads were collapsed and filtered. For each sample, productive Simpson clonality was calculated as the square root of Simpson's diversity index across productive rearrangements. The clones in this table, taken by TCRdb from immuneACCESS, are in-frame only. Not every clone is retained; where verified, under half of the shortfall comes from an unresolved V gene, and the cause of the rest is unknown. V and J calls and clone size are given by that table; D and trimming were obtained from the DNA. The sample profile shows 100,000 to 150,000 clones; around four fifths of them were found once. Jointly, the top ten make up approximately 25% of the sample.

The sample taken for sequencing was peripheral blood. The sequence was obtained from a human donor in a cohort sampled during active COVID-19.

For the CDR3, the sequence is CASRQGYGGRTEQFF. The DNA sequence follows: TGTGCCAGCAGACAGGGGTATGGCGGGAGGACTGAGCAGTTCTTC. This chain is built from TRBV6-5 and TRBJ2-1; the best D guess is TRBD2, with 8 bases matching. Based on the germline V gene, the CDR1 and CDR2 sequences are MNHEY and SVGAGI. The CDR3, cysteine through phenylalanine, is 15 amino acids long. The DNA shown is the 45-base CDR3, in frame from base 1. Trimming costs V 6 bases and J 9 bases, and their ends lie 21 bases apart.